The source of this T cell receptor (beta chain) is a study of CD8+ T cells in alopecia areata. The wider study: Treated patients received oral tofacitinib, 5 to 10 mg twice daily.

Concerning this clone: The target antigen is unknown.

Extracted from the samples, RNA was reverse transcribed into cDNA to serve as the sequencing template. Assay: immunoSEQ multiplex PCR; the TCRdb copy retains only in-frame clones and omits some. Among about 210,000 clones listed, around 66% were seen once. The treatment denotes: oral pan-JAK inhibitor, 5-10 mg twice daily. Study-wide findings and caveats: Higher clonality was seen in lesional scalp than in normal scalp, especially in alopecia totalis/universalis. Tofacitinib significantly decreased scalp clonality and expanded CD8+ clones among top 100. Throughout tofacitinib, many expanded lesional clones continued to persist in scalp and blood.

This CDR3 is 14 amino acids long. V shed 1 base and J shed 6 bases, with 10 bases lying between them. Looked up from germline, CDR1 is SGHRS and CDR2 is YFSETQ. The sequence was obtained from a human donor with alopecia areata. The rearrangement joins TRBV5-1 to TRBJ2-2, with a weak D call TRBD1 (6 bases). Sequences were derived from CD4+ T cells sorted from blood, sampled at week 4, from a patient treated with tofacitinib. Here the CDR3 reads CASSLIQGSGELFF. DNA of the CDR3: TGCGCCAGCAGCTTGATACAGGGTTCCGGGGAGCTGTTTTTT.